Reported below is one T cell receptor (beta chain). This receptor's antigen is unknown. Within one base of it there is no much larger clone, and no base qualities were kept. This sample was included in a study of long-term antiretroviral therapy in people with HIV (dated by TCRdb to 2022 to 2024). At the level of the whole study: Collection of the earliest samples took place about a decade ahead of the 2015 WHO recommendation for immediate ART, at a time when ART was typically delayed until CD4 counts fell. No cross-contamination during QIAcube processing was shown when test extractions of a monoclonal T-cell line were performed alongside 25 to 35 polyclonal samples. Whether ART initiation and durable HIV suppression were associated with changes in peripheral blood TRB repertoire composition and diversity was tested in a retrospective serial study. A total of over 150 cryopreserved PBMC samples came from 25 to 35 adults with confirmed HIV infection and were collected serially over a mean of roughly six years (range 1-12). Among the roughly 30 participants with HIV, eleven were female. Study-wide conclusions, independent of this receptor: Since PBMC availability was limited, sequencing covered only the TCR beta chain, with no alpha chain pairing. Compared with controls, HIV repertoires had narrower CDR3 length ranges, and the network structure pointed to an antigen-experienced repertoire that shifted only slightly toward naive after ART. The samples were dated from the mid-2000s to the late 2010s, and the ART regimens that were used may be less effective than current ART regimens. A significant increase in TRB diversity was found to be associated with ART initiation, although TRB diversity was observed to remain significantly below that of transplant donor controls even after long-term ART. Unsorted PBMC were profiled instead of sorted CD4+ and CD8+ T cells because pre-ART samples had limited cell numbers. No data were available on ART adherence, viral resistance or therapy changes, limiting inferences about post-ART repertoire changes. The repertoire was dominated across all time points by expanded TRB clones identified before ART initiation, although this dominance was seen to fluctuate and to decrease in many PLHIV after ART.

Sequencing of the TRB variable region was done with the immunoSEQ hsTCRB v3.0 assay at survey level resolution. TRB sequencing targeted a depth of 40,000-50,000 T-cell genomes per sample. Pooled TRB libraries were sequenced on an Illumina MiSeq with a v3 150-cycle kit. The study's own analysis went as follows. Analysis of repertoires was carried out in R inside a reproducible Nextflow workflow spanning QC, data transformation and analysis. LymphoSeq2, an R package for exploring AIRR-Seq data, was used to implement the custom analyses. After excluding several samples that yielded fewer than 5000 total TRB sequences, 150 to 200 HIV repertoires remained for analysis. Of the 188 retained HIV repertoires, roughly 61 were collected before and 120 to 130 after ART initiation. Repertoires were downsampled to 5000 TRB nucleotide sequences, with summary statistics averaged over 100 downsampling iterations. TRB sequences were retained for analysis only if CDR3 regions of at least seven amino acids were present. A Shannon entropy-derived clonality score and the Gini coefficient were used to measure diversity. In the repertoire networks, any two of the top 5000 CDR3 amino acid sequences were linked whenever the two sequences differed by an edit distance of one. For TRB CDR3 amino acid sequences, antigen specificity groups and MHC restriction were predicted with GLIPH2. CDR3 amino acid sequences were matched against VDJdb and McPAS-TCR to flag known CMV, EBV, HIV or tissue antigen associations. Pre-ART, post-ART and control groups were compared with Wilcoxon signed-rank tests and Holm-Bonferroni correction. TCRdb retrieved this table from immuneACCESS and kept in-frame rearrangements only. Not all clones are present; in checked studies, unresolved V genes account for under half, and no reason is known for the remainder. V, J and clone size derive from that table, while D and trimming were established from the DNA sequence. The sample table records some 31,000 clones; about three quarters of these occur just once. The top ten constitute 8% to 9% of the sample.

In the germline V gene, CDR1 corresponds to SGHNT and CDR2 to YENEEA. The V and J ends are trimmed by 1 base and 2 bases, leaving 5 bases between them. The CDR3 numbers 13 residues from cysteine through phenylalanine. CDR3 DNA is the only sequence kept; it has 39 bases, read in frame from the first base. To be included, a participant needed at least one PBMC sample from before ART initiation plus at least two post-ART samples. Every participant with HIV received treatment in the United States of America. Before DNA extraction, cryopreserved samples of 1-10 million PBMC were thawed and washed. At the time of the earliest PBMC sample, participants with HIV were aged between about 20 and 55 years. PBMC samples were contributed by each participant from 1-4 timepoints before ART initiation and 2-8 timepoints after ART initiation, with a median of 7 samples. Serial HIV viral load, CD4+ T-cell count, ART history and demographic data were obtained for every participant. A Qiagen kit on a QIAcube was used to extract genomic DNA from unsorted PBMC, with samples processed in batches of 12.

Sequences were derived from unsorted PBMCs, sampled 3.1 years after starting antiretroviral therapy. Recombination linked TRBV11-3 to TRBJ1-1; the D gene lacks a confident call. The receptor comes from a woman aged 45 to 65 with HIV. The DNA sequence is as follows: TGTGCCAGCAGCTTAGTGTCAAACACTGAAGCTTTCTTT. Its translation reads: CASSLVSNTEAFF.